The entry below gives a single TCR beta chain sequence along with its context. Original processing notes: The authors estimated nucleated cell counts from reference gene primer amplification. Assay: immunoSEQ multiplex PCR; the TCRdb copy retains only in-frame clones and omits some. V, J and clone size are taken as reported in that table, and D and trimming were inferred from the DNA itself. The table records 130,000 or so clones, 77% of them present only once. This record comes from a study of blood T cell repertoires in COVID-19. At the level of the study: Collection of acute and convalescent COVID-19 samples took place in the United States, Italy and Spain. The cDNA or gDNA used as material had been derived from T cells, B-cell-depleted T cells, or PBMCs.

Germline V CDR1 and CDR2: MNHNY, SVGAGI (reference sequence). J was trimmed by 1 base and V by 6 bases; bases with no gene match: 20. There are 19 residues in the CDR3. This receptor was obtained from a human donor in a cohort sampled during active COVID-19. Material for sequencing was peripheral blood. This rearrangement joins TRBV6-6 to TRBJ1-1; 7 nucleotides align to TRBD1. The CDR3 nucleotides are TGTGCCAGCAGCTCAGCACCCGGGACAGAGGGCCGGGGGAACACTGAAGCTTTCTTT. Amino acid sequence: CASSSAPGTEGRGNTEAFF.